This TCR beta chain derives from a study of CD8 T cells in Susac syndrome. Overall study: Treatment at blood withdrawal was none, corticosteroids, or intravenous immunoglobulin alone in Susac syndrome patients.

A quantity of about 0.5 to 1 ug RNA underwent reverse transcription using random hexamers. An immunoSEQ multiplex PCR amplified TCR beta CDR3 over 54 Vbeta and 13 Jbeta. TCRdb re-derived calls from the immunoSEQ multiplex PCR reads in MiXCR, one entry per CDR3 protein. The data show around 170,000 distinct CDR3 sequences, with more than 90% seen just once and 0.09% to 0.1% held by the top ten. This CDR3 has 15 residues. The germline gives CDR1 MNHNY, CDR2 SVGAGI (reference sequence). V was shortened by 8 bases and J by 6 bases, with 22 bases between the two germline ends. Study-wide findings and caveats: The CD4+ T cell repertoires from Susac syndrome exhibited no clonal expansion. It was acknowledged in the study that the number of individuals who were included in its TCR sequencing and HLA analysis was relatively small.

Only one count was recorded for this clonotype. Its antigen is still unknown. The V call is TRBV6-6, the J call TRBJ1-2; a possible D gene is TRBD1 (5 bases). The sequenced sample was CD4+ T cells from PBMCs. This TCR came from a human donor with Susac syndrome. In nucleotides, the CDR3 is TGTGCCAGCGGCTCCACCGGGGGGGGATGGGATGGCTACACCTTC. Its translation is CASGSTGGGWDGYTF.